Below are 18 T cell receptor beta chains sequenced from a single sample in a study of T cells after yellow fever vaccination. TCRdb independently ran MiXCR on the 5' RACE reads; one entry per CDR3 protein. The sample carries roughly 520,000 distinct CDR3 sequences, about a fifth recorded once. This specimen consisted of PBMCs, obtained roughly 23 days after the first yellow fever vaccination. The source is a man in his late teens or twenties who received the YFV17D yellow fever vaccine.

This clonotype was seen a handful of times. The chain employs TRBV7-8 and TRBJ2-1, with D uncertain. The germline V and J ends were trimmed by 5 bases and 5 bases, with 19 bases remaining between them. There are 16 residues in the CDR3. CDR1 SGHVS and CDR2 FQNEAQ come from the germline V gene. The CDR3 region has the DNA TGTGCCAGCAGCCCCGGGCAGTTTAGAGGCGACAATGAGCAGTTCTTC. Protein product: CASSPGQFRGDNEQFF.

This clonotype was observed a handful of times. V usage is TRBV7-2 and J usage is TRBJ2-1, with 14 bases that match TRBD2. The junction had 6 bases not matched to a gene; V was cut back by 5 bases and J by 3 bases. The CDR3 extends over 17 amino acids. From germline, CDR1 is SGHTA and CDR2 FQGNSA. The CDR3 here is CASSPIGTSGGYNEQFF. CDR3 coding DNA: TGTGCCAGCAGCCCAATCGGGACTAGCGGGGGCTACAATGAGCAGTTCTTC.

This sequence joins TRBV11-2 and TRBJ2-3; 13 nucleotides agree with TRBD2. Germline CDR1 is SGHAT and CDR2 is FQNNGV. V lost 3 bases and J lost 6; bases outside the gene matches: 3. The CDR3 runs 15 residues. CDR3 sequence reads: CASSLGLAGPDTQYF. CDR3 DNA sequence: TGTGCCAGCAGCTTGGGACTAGCGGGGCCCGATACGCAGTATTTT.

V gene TRBV10-2 combines with J gene TRBJ2-3, with a weak D call TRBD2 (7 bases). Trimming removed 2 bases at V and 0 bases at J, with 15 bases between. The length of the CDR3 is 17 residues. Germline CDR1 reads WSHSY; CDR2 reads SAAADI. The CDR3: CASSEPPWGGSTDTQYF. The CDR3, as DNA: TGCGCCAGCAGTGAGCCCCCCTGGGGGGGCAGCACAGATACGCAGTATTTT.

This clonotype was seen at least ten times. This chain links TRBV6-1 with TRBJ2-4; D possibly uses TRBD1 or TRBD2 (5 bases each). CDR1 is MNHNS, CDR2 SASEGT, per germline. The V and J ends lost 4 bases and 0 bases respectively, with 13 bases between them. The CDR3 is made up of 16 amino acids. CDR3 coding DNA: TGTGCCAGCAGTGCACAGCTGGGGGTAGCCAAAAACATTCAGTACTTC. Protein sequence: CASSAQLGVAKNIQYF.

The rearrangement uses TRBV5-8 and TRBJ1-1; possible D gene TRBD1, 5 bases. Germline lookup yields CDR1 SGHTS and CDR2 YDEGEE. V lost 0 bases and J 5 bases, leaving 11 bases between the germline ends. CDR3 length equals 14 residues. The CDR3 nucleotides read TGTGCCAGCAGCTTGGGACAGCATAGGACTGAAGCTTTCTTT. Protein sequence: CASSLGQHRTEAFF. The full variable domain, in which reference TRBV5-8 and TRBJ1-1 provide the parts outside the CDR3, is EAGVTQSPTHLIKTRGQQATLRCSPISGHTSVYWYQQALGLGLQFLLWYDEGEERNRGNFPPRFSGRQFPNYSSELNVNALELEDSALYLCASSLGQHRTEAFFGQGTRLTVV.

This clonotype has more than one count but fewer than ten. The J gene is TRBJ1-2, the V gene TRBV7-2, with a weak D call TRBD1 (5 bases). V was pared by 5 bases and J by 7 bases, with 20 bases between. Germline V gives CDR1 SGHTA, CDR2 FQGNSA. The CDR3 has 15 amino acids. The CDR3 nucleotides are TGTGCCAGCAGCCCGGCGGCTATCGGGACGGGTGGCTACACCTTC. Its translation is CASSPAAIGTGGYTF.

A few counts support this clonotype. CDR3 region: CASSTPTDFNYEQYF. In nucleotides, the CDR3 is TGCGCCAGCAGCACACCGACAGACTTCAACTACGAGCAGTACTTC. The V and J genes are TRBV5-1 and TRBJ2-7; D possibly corresponds to TRBD1 (5 bases). The CDR3 has 15 residues. Trimming removed 4 bases at V and 3 bases at J, with 17 bases between. Per germline, CDR1 SGHRS and CDR2 YFSETQ.

The table lists this clonotype with many counts. The rearrangement joins TRBV10-3 to TRBJ1-2, with D possibly being TRBD1 (5 bases). The CDR3 totals 12 residues. V was clipped by 11 bases and J by 6 bases, with 16 bases between them. Germline V gene data show CDR1 as ENHRY and CDR2 as SYGVKD. CDR3 nucleotides: TGTGCCGTTAAAAGACAGAGGAATGGCTACACCTTC. Its protein is CAVKRQRNGYTF.

This rearrangement joins TRBV28 to TRBJ2-5, with a weak D call TRBD1 (6 bases). The CDR3 extends over 13 amino acids. Trimming took off 8 bases at V and 5 bases at J, with 15 bases between the two ends. Germline CDR1 MDHEN, CDR2 SYDVKM. CDR3 region: CASLVQGTETQYF. DNA for the CDR3: TGTGCCAGCCTAGTACAGGGTACGGAGACCCAGTACTTC.

This clonotype was seen repeatedly, ten times or more. CDR3 DNA sequence: TGTGCCAGCAGCTTAACGTTCGGGGGCGATACGCAGTATTTT. Its translation is CASSLTFGGDTQYF. The chain joins TRBV7-2 to TRBJ2-3; the D gene could be TRBD1 or TRBD2 (6 bases each). CDR1 and CDR2 from the germline V gene are SGHTA and FQGNSA. Deletions cut 2 bases from V and 6 bases from J, with 12 bases between. This CDR3 has 14 residues.

Notes on this clonotype: Since a much larger clone is just one base distant, this may be a read error. The rearrangement joins TRBV9 to TRBJ2-2; D is ambiguous. Trimming pared 4 bases from V and 0 bases from J, leaving 7 bases between. CDR3 length equals 14 residues. CDR1 and CDR2 (germline): SGDLS, YYNGEE. The CDR3 here is CASSPSPNTGELFF. In DNA form, the CDR3 reads TGTGCCAGCAGCCCTTCTCCGAACACCGGGGAGCTGTTTTTT.

The J gene is TRBJ2-3, the V gene TRBV12-5; 10 bases match TRBD1. This CDR3 comprises 15 residues. Trimming at V came to 7 bases and at J to 4 bases, leaving 8 bases not matched to a gene. Germline CDR1 LGHNT, CDR2 FRNRAP. CDR3 protein: CASALGQGFPDTQYF. The CDR3 DNA reads TGTGCTAGTGCTCTGGGACAGGGGTTCCCAGATACGCAGTATTTT.

V is TRBV7-2 and J is TRBJ2-5; TRBD1 matches 9 bases. The CDR3 loop spans 16 amino acids. Trimming cost V 6 bases and J 5 bases; bases outside gene matches: 13. The germline gives CDR1 SGHTA, CDR2 FQGNSA. CDR3 region: CASRLQEGDRAETQYF. The CDR3 region has the DNA TGTGCCAGCAGACTTCAGGAAGGGGACAGGGCGGAGACCCAGTACTTC.

This clonotype has more than one count but fewer than ten. The chain links TRBV27 to TRBJ2-7; a possible D gene is TRBD1 (6 bases). The V gene's germline CDR1 is MNHEY and CDR2 SMNVEV (reference sequence). V was clipped by 8 bases and J by 5 bases, with 10 bases between them. The CDR3 is 11 amino acids. The CDR3 here is CASSRGNEQYF. CDR3 bases: TGTGCCAGCTCCAGGGGAAACGAGCAGTACTTC.

This clonotype has a handful of counts. V is TRBV4-1 and J is TRBJ2-3, with 10 bases that match TRBD2. The V and J ends lost 1 base and 6 bases, in that order; junction bases with no gene match: 10. This CDR3 comprises 17 residues. Germline-derived CDR1 and CDR2 are MGHRA and YSYEKL. CDR3 DNA: TGCGCCAGCAGCCAAGGGTACAGCGGGGGGGCGTTGGATACGCAGTATTTT. This encodes CASSQGYSGGALDTQYF.

This clonotype was observed a handful of times. This chain connects TRBV7-2 to TRBJ2-2; 7 bases line up with TRBD2. Germline CDR1 reads SGHTA; CDR2 reads FQGNSA. The CDR3 has 16 amino acids. V shed 2 bases, J shed 1 base, and the junction held 4 bases outside the gene matches. CDR3 in DNA: TGTGCCAGCAGCTTATTCCGCGGGGGGAACACCGGGGAGCTGTTTTTT. It specifies CASSLFRGGNTGELFF.

This chain uses TRBV4-2 with TRBJ2-2, with D hard to call. Trimming took 0 bases from V and 1 from J, leaving 12 bases between them. Germline V gene data show CDR1 as LGHNA and CDR2 as YNFKEQ. The CDR3 is 17 residues long. The CDR3 DNA is TGTGCCAGCAGCCAAGATTCCCGGATTCGGAACACCGGGGAGCTGTTTTTT. Translation gives CASSQDSRIRNTGELFF.